This is a list of T cell receptor beta chains from one sample in a study of blood T cells in healthy people across ages. TCRdb independently ran MiXCR on the 5' RACE reads; one entry per CDR3 protein. The sample lists approximately 800,000 distinct CDR3 sequences, under 40% occurring once. Material for sequencing was blood. The origin of the receptors is a man younger than 35 in good health. Both conserved end residues are trimmed from each CDR3.

j_call,cdr3_length,v_call,cdr3_aa
TRBJ2-7,14,TRBV28,ASSFSAGGLIYEQY
TRBJ2-1,14,TRBV6-2/TRBV6-3,ASSYQKGAISNEQF
TRBJ2-1,12,TRBV5-1,ASSSGSSYSEQF
TRBJ2-1,11,TRBV29-1,SARQGAYNEQF
TRBJ1-5,13,TRBV4-3,ASSQDWGVDQPQH
TRBJ1-6,14,TRBV20-1,SARSTGSSLNSPLH
TRBJ2-1,11,TRBV29-1,SVDASLNNEQF
TRBJ2-6,14,TRBV20-1,SARAPDSSGANVLT
TRBJ1-5,12,TRBV20-1,SARGGISNQPQH
TRBJ2-1,11,TRBV27,ASTKSGGGEQF
TRBJ1-5,12,TRBV12-3/TRBV12-4,ASICRECNQPQH
TRBJ2-5,11,TRBV12-3/TRBV12-4,ASSHLGGETQY
TRBJ1-1,12,TRBV28,ASHLGSLGTEAF
TRBJ2-1,14,TRBV5-1,ASNLGGSVAYNEQF
-,13,TRBV12-3/TRBV12-4,ASSPGQGLRDEQY
TRBJ1-1,12,TRBV9,ASSAGTGRTEAF
TRBJ1-2,12,TRBV7-2,ASGLGPGADGYT
TRBJ1-2,12,TRBV29-1,SVDGGGDSNGYT
TRBJ2-5,14,TRBV14,ASSQLGQGAKETQY
TRBJ1-3,13,TRBV7-9,ASSLARAAGNTIY
TRBJ1-6,11,TRBV25-1,ATRRGTDSPLH
TRBJ2-3,10,TRBV12-3/TRBV12-4,AGSPGGDTQY
TRBJ1-6,12,TRBV12-3/TRBV12-4,ASSLIRSNSPLH
TRBJ2-3,9,TRBV7-9,ASSTTETQY
TRBJ2-2,13,TRBV5-6,ASSLGDTNTGELF
TRBJ1-5,14,TRBV19,ASSILAGQSNQPQH
TRBJ2-6,14,TRBV12-3/TRBV12-4,ASRLGGGSGANVLT
TRBJ2-7,14,TRBV12-3/TRBV12-4,ASSYGEPRDTYEQY
TRBJ1-2,12,TRBV14,ASSQGGAGYGYT
TRBJ2-3,13,TRBV27,ASSPSWENTDTQY
TRBJ2-1,15,TRBV5-1,AGGGATGTSLYNEQF
TRBJ2-1,11,TRBV7-3,ASSSDGEILQF
TRBJ2-1,16,TRBV2,ASSDSMAGGSSYNEQF
TRBJ2-3,14,TRBV20-1,SATPTSQGGTDTQY
TRBJ1-4,14,TRBV12-3/TRBV12-4,ASRSTGVRTNEKLF
TRBJ2-4,11,TRBV29-1,SVGGPNKNIQY
TRBJ2-5,13,TRBV12-3/TRBV12-4,ASSLTGQLDNEQY
TRBJ1-1,12,TRBV11-2,ASSFKTGSTEAF
TRBJ1-2,11,TRBV19,ASSIGRVYGYT
TRBJ1-5,13,TRBV28,ASSHDNQGYQPQH
TRBJ2-3,14,TRBV11-2,ASSGTGTDLTDTQY
TRBJ2-5,13,TRBV11-2,ASSASSGTSVSQY
TRBJ1-2,13,TRBV7-2,ASSLGESETYGYT
TRBJ1-3,12,TRBV7-2,ASSPPGPGNTIY
-,14,TRBV6-2/TRBV6-3,ASSYSIAGQGYEQY
TRBJ1-5,13,TRBV20-1,SARAGIYSNQPQH
TRBJ2-1,10,TRBV7-9,ASSLVMETQF
TRBJ1-4,14,TRBV10-3,AISELRGTANEKLF
TRBJ2-4,12,TRBV20-1,SARGGGTKNIQY
TRBJ2-3,13,TRBV10-3,AITQRGGSRDTQY
TRBJ2-6,16,TRBV7-3,ASSLTSGGVSGANVLT
TRBJ1-1,11,TRBV12-3/TRBV12-4,ASTTLENTEAF